This TCR beta chain was identified in a study of human T cells and chemical hapten exposure. TCRdb recomputed calls from the RACE reads with MiXCR, one row per CDR3 protein. The data hold more than 100,000 distinct CDR3 sequences, with roughly an eighth observed a single time. The time point is: patch test 1, 2 weeks after DPC sensitization. Indicated treatment: therapeutic diphenylcyclopropenone sensitization with weekly scalp DPC. Alopecia patients, 18 to 70 years old and DPC-suitable, served as donors. Overall study results and limits: Patch test score was positively correlated with the counts of TCRs that had expanded at PT1.

As to this clonotype: Its antigen remains unknown.

The sequenced sample was whole blood, obtained in connection with sensitization to the hapten diphenylcyclopropenone (DPC). The sequence was collected from a young man with alopecia areata. Some clones in this sample may be carry-over from other donors' samples.

This chain's CDR3 is CASSSTGAYNEQFF. CDR3 bases: TGCGCCAGCAGCTCGACAGGGGCCTACAATGAGCAGTTCTTC. V and J are TRBV5-1 and TRBJ2-1, with 8 bases matching TRBD1. Losses at the gene ends were 3 bases for V and 2 bases for J; bases not matched to a gene: 1. There are 14 residues in the CDR3. CDR1 is SGHRS, CDR2 YFSETQ, per germline.